Following are 4 T cell receptor beta chains from one sample sequenced in a study of blood T cell repertoires in COVID-19. Libraries were prepared by immunoSEQ multiplex PCR; TCRdb keeps only in-frame clonotypes and omits some of them. The table shows 150,000 to 200,000 clones, with roughly 89% occurring only once. The sequencing sample was made of PBMCs or T cells enriched from blood (not recorded which). The receptors here all came from a woman between 25 and 40 years old who had been exposed to COVID-19.

This chain connects TRBV3-1 (or the pseudogene TRBV3-2) to TRBJ1-1; 8 nucleotides align to TRBD1. The V gene's germline CDR1 is LGHDT and CDR2 YNNKEL (reference sequence). The CDR3 is 15 residues long. J gave up 1 base and V 1 base, and 2 bases lay outside the gene matches. The CDR3 DNA sequence: TGTGCCAGCAGCCAAGTGGGGACAGGGAACACTGAAGCTTTCTTT. It translates to CASSQVGTGNTEAFF.

The chain employs TRBV16 and TRBJ1-5, with D hard to call. V was pared by 2 bases and J by 6 bases, with 11 bases between. Germline CDR1 KGHSY, CDR2 FQNENV. The CDR3 loop spans 14 amino acids. The CDR3 region is CASSQLREVQPQHF. DNA of the CDR3: TGTGCCAGCAGCCAACTACGGGAGGTTCAGCCCCAGCATTTT.

The J gene is TRBJ1-1, the V gene TRBV11-2, with D tentatively TRBD1 (5 bases). This CDR3 comprises 14 residues. V gave up 5 bases and J gave up 6 bases, with 16 bases separating them. CDR1 and CDR2 from the germline V gene are SGHAT and FQNNGV. Written as DNA, the CDR3 is TGTGCCAGCAGCCTTACAGGCGGACGGTCTGAAGCTTTCTTT. Translated, it gives CASSLTGGRSEAFF. The full variable domain, rest sourced from reference TRBV11-2 and TRBJ1-1, is EAGVAQSPRYKIIEKRQSVAFWCNPISGHATLYWYQQILGQGPKLLIQFQNNGVVDDSQLPKDRFSAERLKGVDSTLKIQPAKLEDSAVYLCASSLTGGRSEAFFGQGTRLTVV.

To note about this clone: The same CDR3 arises from other DNA sequences in this sample as well. The chain couples TRBV4-1 to TRBJ1-2; tentative D call: TRBD1 (5 bases). Germline loops: CDR1 MGHRA, CDR2 YSYEKL. Trimming pared 0 bases from V and 4 bases from J, leaving 6 bases between. This CDR3 has 13 residues. The CDR3 DNA follows: TGCGCCAGCAGCCAAGAGCAGGGCTATGGCTACACCTTC. Its protein product is CASSQEQGYGYTF.